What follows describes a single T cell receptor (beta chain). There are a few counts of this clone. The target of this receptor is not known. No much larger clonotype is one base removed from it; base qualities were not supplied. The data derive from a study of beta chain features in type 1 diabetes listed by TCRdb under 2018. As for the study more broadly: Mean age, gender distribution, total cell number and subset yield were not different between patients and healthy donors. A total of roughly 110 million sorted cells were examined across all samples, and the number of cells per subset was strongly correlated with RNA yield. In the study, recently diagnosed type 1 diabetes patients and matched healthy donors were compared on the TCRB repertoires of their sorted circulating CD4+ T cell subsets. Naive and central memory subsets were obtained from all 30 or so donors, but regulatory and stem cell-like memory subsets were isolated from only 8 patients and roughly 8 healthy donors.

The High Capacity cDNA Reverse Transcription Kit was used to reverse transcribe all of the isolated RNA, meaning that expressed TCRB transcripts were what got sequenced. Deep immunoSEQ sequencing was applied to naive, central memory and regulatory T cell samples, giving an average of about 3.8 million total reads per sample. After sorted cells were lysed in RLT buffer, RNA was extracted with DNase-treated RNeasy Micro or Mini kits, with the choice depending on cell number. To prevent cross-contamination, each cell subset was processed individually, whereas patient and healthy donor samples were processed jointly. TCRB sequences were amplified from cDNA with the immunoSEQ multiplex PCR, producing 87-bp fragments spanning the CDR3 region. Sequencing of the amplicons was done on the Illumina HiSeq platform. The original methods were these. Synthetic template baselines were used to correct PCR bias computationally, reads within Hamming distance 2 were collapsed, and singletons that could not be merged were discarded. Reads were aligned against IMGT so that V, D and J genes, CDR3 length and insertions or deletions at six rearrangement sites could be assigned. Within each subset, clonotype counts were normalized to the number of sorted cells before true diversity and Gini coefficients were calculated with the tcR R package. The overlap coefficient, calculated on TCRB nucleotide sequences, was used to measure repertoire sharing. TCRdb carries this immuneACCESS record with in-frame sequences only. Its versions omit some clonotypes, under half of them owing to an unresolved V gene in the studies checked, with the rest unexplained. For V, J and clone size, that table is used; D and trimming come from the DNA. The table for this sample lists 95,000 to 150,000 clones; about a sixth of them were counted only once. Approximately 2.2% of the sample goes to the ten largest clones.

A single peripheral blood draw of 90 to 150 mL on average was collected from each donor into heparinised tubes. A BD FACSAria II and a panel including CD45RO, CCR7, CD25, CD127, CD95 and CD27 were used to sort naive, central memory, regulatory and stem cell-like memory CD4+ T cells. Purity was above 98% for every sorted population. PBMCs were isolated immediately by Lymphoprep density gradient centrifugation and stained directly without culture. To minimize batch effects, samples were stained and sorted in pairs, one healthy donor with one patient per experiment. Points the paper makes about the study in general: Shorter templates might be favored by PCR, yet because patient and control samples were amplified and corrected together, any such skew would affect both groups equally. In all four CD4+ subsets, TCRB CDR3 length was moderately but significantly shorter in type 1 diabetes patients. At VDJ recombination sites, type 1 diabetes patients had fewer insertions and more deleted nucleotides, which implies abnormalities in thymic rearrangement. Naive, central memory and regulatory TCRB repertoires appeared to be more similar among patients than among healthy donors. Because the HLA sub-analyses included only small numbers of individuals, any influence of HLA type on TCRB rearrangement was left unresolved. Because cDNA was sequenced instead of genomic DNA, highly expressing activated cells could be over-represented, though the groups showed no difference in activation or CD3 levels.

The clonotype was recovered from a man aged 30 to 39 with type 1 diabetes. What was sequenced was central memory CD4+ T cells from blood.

The sequenced DNA: TGTGCCAGCAGCCCGGGGACAGGGGGCTTCAATCAGCCCCAGCATTTT. This encodes CASSPGTGGFNQPQHF. The sequence is built from TRBV7-6 and TRBJ1-5, with TRBD1 identical over 12 junction bases. CDR1 and CDR2 are drawn from the germline V gene: SGHVS, FNYEAQ. From its cysteine to its phenylalanine, the CDR3 spans 16 amino acids. The only DNA kept is the CDR3, 48 bases in frame from the first base. V is pruned by 5 bases and J by 3 bases, leaving 5 bases of the junction without a gene match.